This TCR beta chain was recovered during a study of CD8+ T cells in alopecia areata. Once RNA had been extracted, it was reverse transcribed into cDNA to act as the sequencing template. Generated by immunoSEQ multiplex PCR, the TCRdb table keeps only in-frame clones and is missing some. Here the sample spans approximately 130,000 clones, approximately 47% being singletons. This clone was observed a few times. Germline V gives CDR1 SQVTM, CDR2 ANQGSEA. The CDR3 is 15 residues long. The trim removed 1 base at V and 6 bases at J, leaving 8 bases unmatched. The chain joins TRBV29-1 to TRBJ2-2; 7 nucleotides match TRBD1. This receptor was identified in a human donor with alopecia areata. Sequenced: NKG2D-low CD8+ T cells sorted from blood. The DNA of the CDR3 is TGCAGCGTTGAAGTGGCGACAGGGAATCCCGGGGAGCTGTTTTTT. Amino acid sequence: CSVEVATGNPGELFF.